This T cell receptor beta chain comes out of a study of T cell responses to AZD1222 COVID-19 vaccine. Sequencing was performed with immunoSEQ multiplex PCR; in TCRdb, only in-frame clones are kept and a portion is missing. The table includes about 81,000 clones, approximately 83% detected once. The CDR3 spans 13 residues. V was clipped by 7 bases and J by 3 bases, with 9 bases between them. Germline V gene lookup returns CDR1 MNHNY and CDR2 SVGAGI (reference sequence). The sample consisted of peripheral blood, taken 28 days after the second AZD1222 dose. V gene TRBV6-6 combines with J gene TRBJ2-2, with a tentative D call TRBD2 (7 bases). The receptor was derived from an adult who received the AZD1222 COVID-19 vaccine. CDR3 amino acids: CASKGGDTGELFF. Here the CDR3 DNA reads TGTGCCAGCAAAGGGGGGGACACCGGGGAGCTGTTTTTT.